The sequence of this T cell receptor beta chain was determined in a study of blood T cells in healthy people across ages (dated by TCRdb to 2015 to 2017). Turning to the overall study: In model experiments, template switching captured about one uniquely barcoded TCR beta cDNA molecule for every two T cells. Age-related changes in TCR beta repertoire diversity were measured in the study by deep sequencing normalized with unique cDNA molecular identifiers. Donors were grouped into four age groups: young (average 16 years), middle-aged (39), aged (around 60) and long-lived (around 82). Two additional independent replicas of 1 million unique cDNA reads from the same blood draw were analyzed for two donors (one aged 18 to 30 and one aged 80 or older). Beyond this particular receptor, the publication reports: The long-lived group showed more naive CD4+ T cells, fewer expanded clones and increased TCR diversity than the aged group, suggesting age selection. Because profiling used bulk unsorted PBMCs, naive and antigen-experienced compartments could not be compared conclusively. Because the CMV infection status of the donors was unknown, age-related changes in expanded clonotypes may potentially have been confounded. Observed TCR beta diversity per million T cells fell roughly linearly with age, and a significant reduction was already apparent by age roughly 40. A strong correlation was found between observed TCR beta diversity and the percentage of naive T cells measured by flow cytometry. Estimates of total diversity based on one million sequenced T cells were regarded as lower bounds and as underestimates.

Donors were a few dozen systemically healthy Caucasian individuals from Russia aged 6 to 90 years. About 9.8 milliliters of peripheral blood were drawn from each donor into EDTA-treated Vacutainer tubes. Ficoll-Paque density-gradient centrifugation was used to isolate PBMCs, with at least 7 million obtained per sample. Trizol reagent was used to extract total RNA from the PBMCs, yielding at least 5 micrograms per sample. Naive CD45RAhigh/CD27high T cell percentages were measured by flow cytometry on a PBMC aliquot from every donor. The CDR3 contains 15 residues, cysteine and phenylalanine counted. The CDR3 DNA has 45 bases and is translated from base 1. CDR1 SGHVS and CDR2 FQNEAQ were looked up in the germline V gene. V loses 3 bases at its end and J loses 3 bases; junction bases beyond the gene matches: 6. With regard to this clonotype: There is no known antigen for this receptor. No base quality values were provided; no much bigger clone lies one nucleotide off.

Library preparation was by 5' RACE. Sequencer: Illumina HiSeq 2500. The second PCR ran for about 7 to 11 cycles and used a J-beta primer mix along with a sample-barcoded 5' primer. Each TCR beta cDNA molecule received a unique molecular identifier from a template-switch 5' adaptor carrying 12 random nucleotides. Each sample yielded at least 2.5 million CDR3-containing paired-end reads. All of the RNA was converted into first-strand cDNA using the Mint cDNA synthesis kit, with a TRBC-specific oligonucleotide serving as the primer. Following uracil-DNA glycosylase treatment, all cDNA underwent a first 18-cycle PCR with the universal primers M1SS and BC2_uni_R. In the original analysis: Normalization of each sample was performed by random selection of 1 million high-quality reads, each carrying a distinct molecular identifier. Reads sharing molecular identifiers were discarded rather than binned into consensus sequences. MiTCR, with a Q25 quality threshold and the strictest error-elimination algorithm, was used for CDR3 identification, clonotype clustering and error correction. A nonparametric unseen species model with Euler transformation was used to estimate lower-bound total TCR beta diversity. Through fastp at Q25 and MiXCR, TCRdb rebuilt clones from the public reads, retaining in-frame beta chains. When rows share a CDR3 protein, they turn into one entry using the most common DNA and genes. For this entry, the V and J calls and clone size follow TCRdb and not the study's own pipeline. The sample table records approximately 760,000 distinct CDR3 sequences; roughly 25% of these occur just once. The ten largest clones take up 9.4% of the sample.

These records were also assigned to another study, of T cells of mothers and their children. In that second paper, the authors write: Nine systemically healthy Caucasian individuals served as donors, namely three mothers together with their six children. cDNA synthesis consumed the entire amount of extracted RNA, loaded at about 1.6 ug RNA in each 15 ul reaction. In the second PCR, the M1S primer introduced both the sample barcodes and 2-4 random nucleotides. Over 8 million TCR beta CDR3 reads came from each mother, compared with approximately 2.8 million reads from each child. Thymic selection shapes the output of TCR recombination in a similar way in related and unrelated pairs, and inherited differences have a minor effect. Normalized repertoire overlap in related mother-child pairs was always slightly higher than in unrelated mother-child pairs, but the difference was never significant. With a sensitivity of approximately 100 clones per million clonotypes, no persistent microchimeric T cell clones were detected. To look for features that set related mother-child pairs apart from unrelated individuals, the researchers ran deep NGS to compare the TCR beta repertoires of mothers and children. On average, the children were around 11 +/- 4 years old, while the mothers were roughly 40 +/- 4 years old. After adapter ligation with NEBNext reagents, the libraries were sequenced on Illumina HiSeq 2000 with 100+100 nt paired-end reads. Mother and child libraries were prepared a month apart and sequenced in separate runs to prevent cross-contamination. For each donor, somewhere between roughly 450,000 and 2,100,000 distinct TCR beta clonotypes were identified. Naive TCR beta clonotypes were estimated from low-frequency clonotypes matched to each donor's FACS-determined naive share, without sorting.

The sample taken for sequencing was blood. This sequence uses TRBV7-8 and TRBJ2-5, with 8 central nucleotides matching TRBD2. The sequence was collected from a boy aged 5 to 17 in good health. Read as DNA, the sequence is TGTGCCAGCAGCTTTTGGAGCGGGGGAGAAGAGACCCAGTACTTC. Translated, it gives CASSFWSGGEETQYF.